This is a list of T cell receptor beta chains from one sample in a study of CD4 T cells in relation to SARS-CoV-2 and coronaviruses. The table came from immunoSEQ multiplex PCR; TCRdb's copy has only in-frame clones and leaves some out. Here the sample spans about 26,000 clones, roughly 73% being singletons. The antigens of these receptors remain unknown. Sequencing was performed on CD4+ T cells from PBMCs, cultured in vitro. All receptors come from a human donor in good health. The CDR3 runs from the conserved cysteine through the conserved F or W. The D gene is left open where the match is weak. Only some rows state a clone size, as once, few, many or a class for expanded clones.

clone_size: .; v_call: TRBV15; d_call: .; j_call: TRBJ1-4; cdr3_nt: TGTGCCACCAGCGCAAGGGCGGGAAATGAAAAACTGTTTTTT; cdr3_aa: CATSARAGNEKLFF
clone_size: .; v_call: TRBV12-3/TRBV12-4; d_call: .; j_call: TRBJ1-2; cdr3_nt: TGTGCCAGCAGTTTGAACCTGTACCATGGCTACACCTTC; cdr3_aa: CASSLNLYHGYTF
clone_size: few; v_call: TRBV1; d_call: .; j_call: TRBJ1-4; cdr3_nt: TGCACCAGTCTTTCTAGGGGGAGTGAAAAACTGTTTTTT; cdr3_aa: CTSLSRGSEKLFF
clone_size: .; v_call: TRBV5-6; d_call: .; j_call: TRBJ1-2; cdr3_nt: TGTGCCAGCAGCCCTGGTTTCTATAACTATGGCTACACCTTC; cdr3_aa: CASSPGFYNYGYTF
clone_size: .; v_call: TRBV6-5; d_call: TRBD2; j_call: TRBJ2-1; cdr3_nt: TGTGCCAGCAAAACTAGCGGCGCCTACAATGAGCAGTTCTTC; cdr3_aa: CASKTSGAYNEQFF
clone_size: few; v_call: TRBV20-1; d_call: .; j_call: TRBJ1-5; cdr3_nt: TGCAGTGCTAGTGGGGAGGTAGATCAGCCCCAGCATTTT; cdr3_aa: CSASGEVDQPQHF
clone_size: .; v_call: TRBV5-6; d_call: TRBD1; j_call: TRBJ1-1; cdr3_nt: TGTGCCAGCAGCGCCACAGGGGAAACTGAAGCTTTCTTT; cdr3_aa: CASSATGETEAFF
clone_size: .; v_call: TRBV11-3; d_call: .; j_call: TRBJ2-7; cdr3_nt: TGTGCCAGCAGCTTAGGGGGACCCTCCTACGAGCAGTACTTC; cdr3_aa: CASSLGGPSYEQYF
clone_size: .; v_call: TRBV11-1; d_call: TRBD1; j_call: TRBJ2-5; cdr3_nt: TGTGCCAGCAGCGCCGACAGGGGAAGACTAGAGACCCAGTACTTC; cdr3_aa: CASSADRGRLETQYF
clone_size: .; v_call: TRBV2; d_call: .; j_call: TRBJ2-7; cdr3_nt: TGTGCCAGCAGTGAAGCGTGGCAGGCAGTGAGCTCCTACGAGCAGTACTTC; cdr3_aa: CASSEAWQAVSSYEQYF
clone_size: few; v_call: TRBV27; d_call: .; j_call: TRBJ1-2; cdr3_nt: TGTGCCAGCAGTTTAGCCCTCAGAAGGGGATCTCTCTCTGGCTACACCTTC; cdr3_aa: CASSLALRRGSLSGYTF
clone_size: .; v_call: TRBV5-6; d_call: .; j_call: TRBJ1-2; cdr3_nt: TGTGCCAGCAGCTTTTCGGACAGACTGACGGGCTACACCTTC; cdr3_aa: CASSFSDRLTGYTF
clone_size: .; v_call: TRBV6-5; d_call: .; j_call: TRBJ1-1; cdr3_nt: TGTGCCAGCAGTTCCCAGGGGTCCAACACTGAAGCTTTCTTT; cdr3_aa: CASSSQGSNTEAFF
clone_size: .; v_call: TRBV12-3/TRBV12-4; d_call: .; j_call: TRBJ1-2; cdr3_nt: TGTCCCGCACGAGAGGACTCTAGCTATGGCTACACCTTC; cdr3_aa: CPAREDSSYGYTF
clone_size: .; v_call: TRBV6-5; d_call: TRBD1; j_call: TRBJ1-2; cdr3_nt: TGTGCCAGCAGTTGGACAGGGGCCCTAAACTATGGCTACACCTTC; cdr3_aa: CASSWTGALNYGYTF
clone_size: .; v_call: TRBV3-1/TRBV3-2; d_call: .; j_call: TRBJ2-7; cdr3_nt: TGTGCCAGCAGCGAGGCAGGGCCGACCTACGAGCAGTACTTC; cdr3_aa: CASSEAGPTYEQYF
clone_size: .; v_call: TRBV18; d_call: TRBD2; j_call: TRBJ2-3; cdr3_nt: TGTGCCAGCTCACCACCGCTAGCGGGGGCTTTCACAGATACGCAGTATTTT; cdr3_aa: CASSPPLAGAFTDTQYF